These T cell receptor beta chains were read from a single sample in a study of T cell responses to AZD1222 COVID-19 vaccine. Assay: immunoSEQ multiplex PCR; the TCRdb copy retains only in-frame clones and omits some. The sample holds 110,000 to 150,000 clones, around nine tenths seen once. The material was peripheral blood, obtained on day 0 of AZD1222 vaccination. These receptors were collected from an adult in good health. Both conserved end residues are part of each CDR3. D genes are given only for firm matches. Some rows have no size entry. The others give once, few or many, or a class for an expanded clone.

D | J | size | V | CDR3 | DNA
. | TRBJ2-7 | . | TRBV30 | CASSRDGYEQYF | TGTGCCTCCTCCAGGGACGGCTACGAGCAGTACTTC
. | TRBJ2-2 | . | TRBV19 | CASSSRKVFGELFF | TGTGCCAGTAGTTCCCGGAAAGTTTTCGGGGAGCTGTTTTTT
. | TRBJ1-2 | . | TRBV2 | CASSEQGNYGYTF | TGTGCCAGCAGCGAACAGGGAAACTATGGCTACACCTTC
. | TRBJ1-1 | . | TRBV7-8 | CASSLRAFGDTEAFF | TGTGCCAGCAGCTTACGTGCCTTTGGAGACACTGAAGCTTTCTTT
. | TRBJ1-6 | . | TRBV6-2/TRBV6-3 | CASSSPGSGGQNSPLHF | TGTGCCAGCAGTTCCCCAGGCTCCGGGGGCCAAAATTCACCCCTCCACTTT
. | TRBJ1-1 | . | TRBV2 | CASRRTENTEAFF | TGTGCCAGCAGAAGGACGGAGAACACTGAAGCTTTCTTT
. | TRBJ2-5 | once | TRBV11-2 | CASSLEFGVQETQYF | TGTGCCAGCAGCTTAGAATTTGGGGTTCAGGAGACCCAGTACTTC
TRBD1 | TRBJ1-1 | . | TRBV27 | CASREGLWDRVKEAFF | TGTGCCAGCAGGGAGGGGCTGTGGGACAGGGTCAAGGAAGCTTTCTTT
. | TRBJ2-3 | . | TRBV18 | CASSPVRTRTDTQYF | TGTGCCAGCTCACCAGTCAGAACCCGCACAGATACGCAGTATTTT
. | TRBJ2-4 | . | TRBV19 | CASSPRDLMSKNIQYF | TGTGCCAGTAGTCCCCGGGACTTGATGAGCAAAAACATTCAGTACTTC
TRBD2 | TRBJ2-1 | . | TRBV18 | CASSPNTGTSGSDEQFF | TGTGCCAGCTCACCTAATACCGGGACTAGCGGGTCTGATGAGCAGTTCTTC
TRBD2 | TRBJ2-3 | . | TRBV5-5 | CASSPLAGSTDTQYF | TGTGCCAGCAGCCCGCTAGCGGGGAGCACAGATACGCAGTATTTT
. | TRBJ1-5 | . | TRBV7-2 | CASSPSPGHYQPQHF | TGTGCCAGCAGCCCCAGCCCGGGCCATTATCAGCCCCAGCATTTT
TRBD2 | TRBJ2-2 | . | TRBV27 | CASSFGTSGFTGELFF | TGTGCCAGCAGTTTTGGGACTAGCGGCTTCACCGGGGAGCTGTTTTTT
. | TRBJ2-1 | . | TRBV25-1 | CASTGGPESSEQFF | TGTGCCAGCACGGGTGGGCCGGAGTCCAGTGAGCAGTTCTTC
. | TRBJ2-1 | once | TRBV27 | CASSHLVNEQFF | TGTGCCAGCAGCCATCTAGTCAATGAGCAGTTCTTC
TRBD1 | TRBJ1-2 | few | TRBV12-3/TRBV12-4 | CASHHAGGGYTF | TGTGCCAGCCATCATGCAGGGGGTGGCTACACCTTC
. | TRBJ2-1 | . | TRBV28 | CASSLYGSASYNEQFF | TGTGCCAGCAGTTTATACGGGAGCGCCTCCTACAATGAGCAGTTCTTC
TRBD2 | TRBJ2-7 | . | TRBV11-1 | CASSLLSGEGPQYF | TGTGCCAGCAGCCTCCTCTCGGGGGAGGGCCCCCAGTACTTC
. | TRBJ1-4 | . | TRBV19 | CASSVWETSNEKLFF | TGTGCCAGTAGTGTATGGGAGACCTCAAATGAAAAACTGTTTTTT
. | TRBJ2-1 | . | TRBV28 | CASGVGQGARASGFF | .
. | TRBJ2-7 | few | TRBV30 | CAWSPGSSAEQYF | TGTGCCTGGAGTCCGGGGAGTAGCGCCGAGCAGTACTTC
. | TRBJ1-5 | . | TRBV19 | CASADRPSQPQHF | TGTGCCAGCGCAGACAGGCCGAGTCAGCCCCAGCATTTT
. | TRBJ2-1 | once | TRBV28 | CASSLIVRNEQFF | TGTGCCAGCAGTTTAATAGTGCGCAATGAGCAGTTCTTC
. | TRBJ2-7 | . | TRBV5-8 | CASSLNPRGSEQYF | TGTGCCAGCAGCCTCAACCCGAGAGGATCCGAGCAGTACTTC
. | TRBJ2-1 | few | TRBV5-4 | CASSLGIDEQFF | TGTGCCAGCAGCTTAGGGATCGATGAGCAGTTCTTC